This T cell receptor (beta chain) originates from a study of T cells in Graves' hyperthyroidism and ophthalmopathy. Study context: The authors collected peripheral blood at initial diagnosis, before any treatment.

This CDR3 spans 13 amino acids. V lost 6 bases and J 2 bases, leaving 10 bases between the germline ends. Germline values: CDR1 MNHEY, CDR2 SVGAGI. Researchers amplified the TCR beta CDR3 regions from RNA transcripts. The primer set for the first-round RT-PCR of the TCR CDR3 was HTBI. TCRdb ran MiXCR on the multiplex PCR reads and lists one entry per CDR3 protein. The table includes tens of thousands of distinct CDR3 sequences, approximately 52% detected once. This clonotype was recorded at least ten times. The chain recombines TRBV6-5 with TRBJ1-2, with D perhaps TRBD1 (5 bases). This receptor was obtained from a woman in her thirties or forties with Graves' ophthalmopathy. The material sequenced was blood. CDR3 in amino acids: CASRMGRNYGYTF. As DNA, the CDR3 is TGTGCCAGCAGGATGGGACGGAACTATGGCTACACCTTC.